A selection of T cell receptor beta chains follows, all from one sample in a study of blood T cell dynamics during melanoma immunotherapy. TCRdb's copy holds only in-frame clones and misses some; the assay was immunoSEQ multiplex PCR. The table lists 6,000 to 8,000 clones, about 86% of them singletons. The sample here was blood, taken from a patient treated with checkpoint blockade. All receptors derive from a human donor with melanoma. Each CDR3 is given with its conserved first and last residue. The D gene is left open where the match is weak. Size is stated for part of the rows, as once, few or many counts, or as a class when the clone is expanded.

length,V,J,D,size,CDR3,DNA
16,TRBV15,TRBJ2-7,TRBD2,-,CATSRTGLAGAYEQYF,TGTGCCACCAGCAGAACCGGACTAGCGGGAGCCTACGAGCAGTACTTC
14,TRBV25-1,TRBJ2-7,TRBD1,few,CASSPGQGIYEQYF,TGTGCCAGCAGCCCCGGACAGGGGATCTACGAGCAGTACTTC
14,TRBV18,TRBJ1-5,-,-,CASSPGVSNQPQHF,TGTGCCAGCTCACCAGGGGTAAGCAATCAGCCCCAGCATTTT
14,TRBV9,TRBJ1-4,-,-,CASSATATNEKLFF,TGTGCCAGCAGCGCGACAGCAACTAATGAAAAACTGTTTTTT
15,TRBV6-6,TRBJ1-5,TRBD1,-,CASTGTGYRAQPQHF,TGTGCCAGCACCGGGACAGGGTATCGTGCTCAGCCCCAGCATTTT
13,TRBV10-3,TRBJ2-7,-,-,CAIGGPGSYEQYF,TGTGCCATCGGCGGCCCCGGCTCCTACGAGCAGTACTTC
15,TRBV27,TRBJ1-2,-,-,CASSQLPYASYGYTF,TGTGCCAGCAGCCAACTCCCATATGCTAGCTATGGCTACACCTTC
15,TRBV18,TRBJ2-7,TRBD1,-,CASSLGQGQTYEQYF,TGTGCCAGCTCACTAGGACAGGGTCAAACCTACGAGCAGTACTTC
15,TRBV2,TRBJ1-5,TRBD1,-,CASRSDTGASQPQHF,TGTGCCAGCAGATCAGATACAGGGGCAAGTCAGCCCCAGCATTTT
13,TRBV7-9,TRBJ1-1,-,few,CASSLWEGTEAFF,TGTGCCAGCAGCTTGTGGGAGGGAACTGAAGCTTTCTTT
15,TRBV12-5,TRBJ1-4,-,-,CASERIRTDGGVLFF,TGTGCTAGTGAAAGGATCCGCACGGATGGGGGAGTACTGTTTTTT
12,TRBV5-1,TRBJ1-3,-,few,CASSLPGNTIYF,TGCGCCAGCAGCTTGCCCGGAAACACCATATATTTT
13,TRBV7-8,TRBJ2-1,-,-,CASSLGQNNEQFF,TGTGCCAGCAGCTTAGGACAAAACAATGAGCAGTTCTTC
13,TRBV27,TRBJ2-7,-,-,CASSRVPPYEQYF,TGTGCCAGCAGCCGTGTCCCCCCCTACGAGCAGTACTTC
14,TRBV7-2,TRBJ2-7,TRBD1,once,CASSQNRGMGEQYF,TGTGCCAGCAGCCAGAACAGGGGTATGGGGGAGCAGTACTTC
19,TRBV6-4,TRBJ2-6,TRBD1,-,CASSAFGTGPPKGANVLTF,TGTGCCAGCAGTGCATTCGGGACAGGTCCCCCAAAGGGGGCCAACGTCCTGACTTTC
15,TRBV7-8,TRBJ1-4,-,-,CASSLSRGGREKLFF,TGTGCCAGCAGCCTGAGCCGAGGTGGGCGGGAAAAACTGTTTTTT
14,TRBV9,TRBJ2-7,-,once,CASSVGTGYYEQYF,TGTGCCAGCAGCGTAGGGACCGGGTACTACGAGCAGTACTTC
16,TRBV11-2,TRBJ2-7,TRBD1,-,CASSAPGQGSSYEQYF,TGTGCCAGCAGCGCTCCGGGACAGGGTAGTTCCTACGAGCAGTACTTC
16,TRBV10-3,TRBJ1-5,-,-,CAISGSPARDGQPQHF,TGTGCCATCAGTGGATCGCCCGCCAGGGACGGACAGCCCCAGCATTTT
14,TRBV27,TRBJ1-2,TRBD1,-,CASSLGTGAYGYTF,TGTGCCAGCAGTCTTGGGACAGGGGCATATGGCTACACCTTC
13,TRBV30,TRBJ1-6,-,once,CAWSVQQESPLHF,TGTGCCTGGAGTGTACAACAGGAATCACCCCTCCACTTT
13,TRBV27,TRBJ2-7,TRBD2,-,CASTLSGKGEQYF,TGTGCCAGCACCCTAAGCGGGAAGGGGGAGCAGTACTTC
15,TRBV2,TRBJ2-7,TRBD2,few,CASSEAGTSGYEQYF,TGTGCCAGCAGTGAAGCGGGGACTAGCGGCTACGAGCAGTACTTC
13,TRBV4-3,TRBJ1-5,-,-,CASSQDMDQPQHF,TGCGCCAGCAGCCAAGACATGGATCAGCCCCAGCATTTT
14,TRBV19,TRBJ1-5,TRBD1,-,CASSTTDRAQPQHF,TGTGCCAGTAGTACAACGGACAGGGCCCAGCCCCAGCATTTT
12,TRBV6-5,TRBJ2-7,-,-,CASSPSGYEQYF,TGTGCCAGCAGTCCCTCGGGCTACGAGCAGTACTTC
17,TRBV11-3,TRBJ2-7,TRBD2,-,CASSLDRGGPFSYEQYF,TGTGCCAGCAGCTTAGATCGGGGGGGCCCGTTCTCCTACGAGCAGTACTTC
16,TRBV28,TRBJ1-6,-,-,CVVTEGFSSYNSPLHF,TGTGTCGTAACGGAAGGGTTTAGCTCCTATAATTCACCCCTCCACTTT
15,TRBV5-1,TRBJ2-7,TRBD1,-,CASSLRDRGIHEQYF,TGCGCCAGCAGCCTCCGGGACAGGGGGATCCACGAGCAGTACTTC
14,TRBV25-1,TRBJ2-7,-,-,CASSAPGSSYEQYF,TGTGCCAGCAGTGCCCCCGGGAGCTCCTACGAGCAGTACTTC
15,TRBV11-3,TRBJ2-1,TRBD2,-,CASSLRLAGNNEQFF,TGTGCCAGCAGCTTAAGACTAGCGGGAAACAATGAGCAGTTCTTC
14,TRBV11-1,TRBJ2-3,TRBD2,once,CASSRTSGTDTQYF,TGTGCCAGCAGCCGGACTAGCGGCACAGATACGCAGTATTTT
13,TRBV6-6,TRBJ2-3,-,once,CASSYPSADTQYF,TGTGCCAGCAGTTACCCCTCGGCAGATACGCAGTATTTT
15,TRBV5-1,TRBJ1-2,-,-,CASSLDGGEAYGYTF,TGCGCCAGCAGCTTGGATGGGGGGGAGGCCTATGGCTACACCTTC
12,TRBV5-1,TRBJ1-2,-,-,CASSGTYDGYTF,TGCGCCAGCAGCGGGACATACGATGGCTACACCTTC
12,TRBV7-9,TRBJ1-3,-,-,CASSSSGGVQYF,TGTGCCAGCAGCTCCAGCGGGGGGGTACAATATTTT
14,TRBV5-6,TRBJ1-5,TRBD1,-,CASSLAPGGQPQHF,TGTGCCAGCAGCTTGGCGCCAGGGGGTCAGCCCCAGCATTTT
14,TRBV19,TRBJ2-7,TRBD2,few,CASSRGLAVHEQYF,TGTGCCAGTAGTAGAGGACTAGCGGTCCACGAGCAGTACTTC
14,TRBV19,TRBJ2-7,-,once,CASSKQSVSYEQYF,TGTGCCAGTAGTAAACAATCAGTCTCCTACGAGCAGTACTTC
18,TRBV4-1,TRBJ1-4,TRBD1,few,CASSQGSSGQPTNEKLFF,TGCGCCAGCAGCCAAGGGTCCTCGGGACAGCCAACTAATGAAAAACTGTTTTTT
13,TRBV19,TRBJ1-2,-,few,CASSMMGRDGYTF,TGTGCCAGTAGTATGATGGGTCGGGATGGCTACACCTTC
15,TRBV5-1,TRBJ2-3,TRBD1,-,CASSMDRDGADTQYF,TGCGCCAGCAGCATGGACAGGGACGGGGCAGATACGCAGTATTTT
16,TRBV28,TRBJ1-1,TRBD1,-,CASTGEGAYGNTEAFF,TGTGCCAGCACGGGTGAGGGGGCTTATGGGAACACTGAAGCTTTCTTT
16,TRBV6-5,TRBJ1-2,TRBD1,-,CASSYEGTGKVSGYTF,TGTGCCAGCAGTTACGAGGGGACAGGGAAAGTTTCGGGCTACACCTTC
17,TRBV19,TRBJ2-6,TRBD1,-,CASSRTGPFSGANVLTF,TGTGCCAGTAGTAGGACAGGTCCATTCTCTGGGGCCAACGTCCTGACTTTC
13,TRBV5-1,TRBJ1-4,-,-,CASSDRRNEKLFF,TGCGCCAGCAGCGATAGGAGAAATGAAAAACTGTTTTTT
19,TRBV7-9,TRBJ2-7,TRBD2,-,CASSPGQGLAGGYSYEQYF,TGTGCCAGCAGCCCCGGACAGGGCCTAGCGGGAGGCTACTCCTACGAGCAGTACTTC
15,TRBV6-6,TRBJ1-5,TRBD1,-,CASSLLQGADQPQHF,TGTGCCAGCAGCCTCCTACAGGGGGCGGATCAGCCCCAGCATTTT
12,TRBV2,TRBJ1-2,-,-,CASSVGLYGYTF,TGTGCCAGCAGTGTAGGGCTCTATGGCTACACCTTC
16,TRBV7-9,TRBJ1-5,TRBD1,-,CASSLGDRGLTQPQHF,TGTGCCAGCAGCTTAGGGGACAGGGGGTTGACGCAGCCCCAGCATTTT
15,TRBV4-2,TRBJ1-1,-,-,CASSQEYLAAREAFF,TGTGCCAGCAGCCAAGAGTATTTGGCAGCACGTGAAGCTTTCTTT
17,TRBV25-1,TRBJ1-2,TRBD1,-,CASSGNRGVTSNYGYTF,TGTGCCAGCAGTGGAAACAGGGGGGTAACCTCTAACTATGGCTACACCTTC
15,TRBV7-2,TRBJ2-7,TRBD2,-,CASSTPGLAGYEQYF,TGTGCCAGCAGCACACCGGGACTAGCGGGATACGAGCAGTACTTC
17,TRBV29-1,TRBJ2-7,-,-,CSVEGTGVLAESYEQYF,TGCAGCGTTGAAGGGACAGGGGTACTAGCGGAGTCCTACGAGCAGTACTTC